The 9 T cell receptor beta chains below were found in one sample sequenced in a study of response to subunit inactivated influenza vaccine. TCRdb used MiXCR to reprocess the RT-PCR reads, holding one entry per CDR3 protein. Of 530,000 or so distinct CDR3 sequences in the sample, about 25% were seen once. The sequences come from CD4+ T cells sorted from PBMCs, collected 4 to 6 days after vaccination. The receptors were sampled from a man aged 45 to 65 who received an inactivated influenza vaccine.

This sequence joins TRBV18 and TRBJ2-1, with TRBD1 identical over 7 bases. The V segment lost 2 bases and the J segment 9 bases; nucleotides outside the gene matches: 4. Germline CDR1 is KGHSH and CDR2 is LQKENI. The CDR3 consists of 13 residues. CDR3 residues: CASSPLQGSEQFF. The CDR3 coding sequence is TGTGCCAGCTCACCATTACAGGGGAGTGAGCAGTTCTTC.

This clonotype was detected only a few times. The genes are TRBV6-1 and TRBJ1-1; tentative D call: TRBD1 (5 bases). Per germline, CDR1 MNHNS and CDR2 SASEGT. V lost 3 bases to trimming and J lost 0 bases, with 11 bases between them. The CDR3 runs to 15 residues. For the CDR3, the DNA is TGTGCCAGCAGTGAGGGGACTGTCGTGAACACTGAAGCTTTCTTT. Amino acid sequence: CASSEGTVVNTEAFF.

This clonotype showed up just a few times. The chain has TRBV5-1 and TRBJ2-1, with 8 bases aligning to TRBD1. The germline V gene has CDR1 SGHRS and CDR2 YFSETQ. The CDR3 has 16 amino acids. V trimming: 3 bases; J trimming: 1 base; junction bases outside the gene matches: 6. CDR3 sequence (DNA): TGCGCCAGCAGCTCAGGACAGGGTATATCCTACAATGAGCAGTTCTTC. As protein: CASSSGQGISYNEQFF.

This chain links TRBV20-1 with TRBJ1-6; D is perhaps TRBD1 (6 bases). Germline V gene lookup returns CDR1 DFQATT and CDR2 SNEGSKA (reference sequence). V lost 3 bases to trimming and J lost 7 bases, with 16 bases between them. The CDR3 runs 15 residues. The CDR3 loop reads CSARVSGARNSPLHF. The CDR3 coding sequence is TGCAGTGCTAGGGTATCAGGGGCGCGCAATTCACCCCTCCACTTT.

The CDR3 region has the DNA TGTGCCAGCAGTTTAGGACATCAAAATTCACCCCTCCACTTT. Residues: CASSLGHQNSPLHF. This chain joins TRBV28 and TRBJ1-6, with D maybe TRBD1 (5 bases). V gave up 2 bases and J gave up 7 bases, with 9 bases separating them. Germline assignment: CDR1 MDHEN and CDR2 SYDVKM. The CDR3 is 14 amino acids.

Concerning this clonotype: One end of the junction is discordant with germline, which a read error may explain. The chain couples TRBV15 to TRBJ2-5; D is uncertain. This CDR3 contains 12 residues. The germline CDR1 and CDR2 sequences are LNHNV and YYDKDF (reference sequence). This CDR3 reads CSTSRDVETQYF. CDR3 DNA sequence: TGTTCCACCAGCAGAGATGTCGAGACCCAGTACTTC.

The sample holds a few counts of this clonotype. This chain uses TRBV9 with TRBJ1-4; D not certain. V was shortened by 4 bases and J by 5 bases, with 15 bases between the two germline ends. Germline V CDR1 and CDR2: SGDLS, YYNGEE. This CDR3 comprises 15 residues. CDR3 in amino acids: CASSLSVGQNEKLFF. The CDR3 DNA reads as TGTGCCAGCAGCCTTTCCGTGGGTCAAAATGAAAAACTGTTTTTT.

The chain recombines TRBV6-5 with TRBJ2-5; D unclear. V lost 0 bases and J 0 bases, leaving 11 bases between the germline ends. The germline CDR1 and CDR2 sequences are MNHEY and SVGAGI. This CDR3 is 16 amino acids long. Here the CDR3 DNA reads TGTGCCAGCAGTTACTCGAGTACCGCCTACCAAGAGACCCAGTACTTC. Translated: CASSYSSTAYQETQYF.

V usage is TRBV20-1 and J usage is TRBJ2-7; 10 nucleotides match TRBD2. V lost 4 bases to trimming and J lost 4 bases; unmatched junction nucleotides: 13. Germline CDR1 reads DFQATT; CDR2 reads SNEGSKA (reference sequence). CDR3 size: 16 residues. The CDR3 region is CSATPASGSLGYEQYF. The DNA for the CDR3 is TGCAGTGCTACCCCGGCTAGCGGGAGCTTAGGGTACGAGCAGTACTTC.